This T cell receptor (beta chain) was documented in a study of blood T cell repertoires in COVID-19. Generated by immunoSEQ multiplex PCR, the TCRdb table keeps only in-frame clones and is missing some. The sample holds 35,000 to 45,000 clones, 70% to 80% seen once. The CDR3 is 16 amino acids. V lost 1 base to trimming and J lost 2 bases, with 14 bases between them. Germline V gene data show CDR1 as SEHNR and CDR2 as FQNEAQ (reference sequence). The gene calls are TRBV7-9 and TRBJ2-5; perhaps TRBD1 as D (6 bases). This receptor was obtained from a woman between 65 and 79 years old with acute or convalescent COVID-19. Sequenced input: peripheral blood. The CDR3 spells CASSLDWGPGQETQYF. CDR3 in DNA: TGTGCCAGCAGCTTAGATTGGGGGCCGGGGCAAGAGACCCAGTACTTC.